This TCR beta chain comes out of a study of blood T cell repertoires in COVID-19. Across the whole study: Researchers got acute and convalescent COVID-19 samples from the United States, Italy and Spain.

This CDR3 contains 13 residues. With 4 bases removed from V and 1 base from J, the gap between germline ends came to 10 bases. Looked up from germline, CDR1 is SQVTM and CDR2 is ANQGSEA. Adults between roughly 18 and 95 years of age took part from 24 US areas. In assigning cohorts, the study relied on participant-reported clinical history. In the study's own analysis: Amplification with reference gene primers provided the estimates of nucleated cell counts. This table comes from immunoSEQ multiplex PCR, and its TCRdb copy is limited to in-frame clones, with some not included. D and trimming come from the DNA, and the V and J calls and clone size come from that table. Here the sample spans around 230,000 clones, 80% to 90% being singletons.

V and J are TRBV29-1 and TRBJ1-1; weak D call: TRBD1 (6 bases). The clonotype was recovered from a woman aged 40 to 50 with acute COVID-19. The specimen was PBMCs or T cells enriched from blood (not recorded which). In DNA form, the CDR3 reads TGCAGCGTTGTAGGACAGAGGAACACTGAAGCTTTCTTT. The encoded protein is CSVVGQRNTEAFF. The whole variable domain, filled in from reference TRBV29-1 and TRBJ1-1, reads SAVISQKPSRDICQRGTSLTIQCQVDSQVTMMFWYRQQPGQSLTLIATANQGSEATYESGFVIDKFPISRPNLTFSTLTVSNMSPEDSSIYLCSVVGQRNTEAFFGQGTRLTVV.